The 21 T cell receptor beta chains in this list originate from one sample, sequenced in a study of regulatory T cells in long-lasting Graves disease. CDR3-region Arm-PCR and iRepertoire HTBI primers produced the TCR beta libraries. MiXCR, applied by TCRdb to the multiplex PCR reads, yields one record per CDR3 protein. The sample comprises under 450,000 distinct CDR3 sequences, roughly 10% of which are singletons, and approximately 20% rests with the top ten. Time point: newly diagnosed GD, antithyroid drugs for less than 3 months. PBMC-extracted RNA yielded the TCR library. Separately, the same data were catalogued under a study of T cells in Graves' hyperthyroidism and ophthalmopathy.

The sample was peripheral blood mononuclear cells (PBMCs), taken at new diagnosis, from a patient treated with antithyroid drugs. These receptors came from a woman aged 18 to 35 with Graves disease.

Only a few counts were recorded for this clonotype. CDR3 bases: TGTGCCAGCAGCACAAGTTCTGGAGGCGAGACCCAGTACTTC. It specifies CASSTSSGGETQYF. The chain couples TRBV9 to TRBJ2-5; possibly TRBD2 for D (5 bases). Looked up from germline, CDR1 is SGDLS and CDR2 is YYNGEE. The CDR3 is 14 residues long. With 4 bases removed from V and 5 bases from J, the gap between germline ends came to 15 bases. The whole variable domain, filled in from reference TRBV9 and TRBJ2-5, reads DSGVTQTPKHLITATGQRVTLRCSPRSGDLSVYWYQQSLDQGLQFLIQYYNGEERAKGNILERFSAQQFPDLHSELNLSSLELGDSALYFCASSTSSGGETQYFGPGTRLLVL.

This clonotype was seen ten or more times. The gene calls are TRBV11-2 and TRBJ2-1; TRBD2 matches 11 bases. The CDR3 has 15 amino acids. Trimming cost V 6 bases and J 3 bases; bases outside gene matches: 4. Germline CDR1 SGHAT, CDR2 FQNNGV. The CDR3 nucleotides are TGTGCCAGCAGTTACGGACTAGCGGGCTACAATGAGCAGTTCTTC. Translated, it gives CASSYGLAGYNEQFF.

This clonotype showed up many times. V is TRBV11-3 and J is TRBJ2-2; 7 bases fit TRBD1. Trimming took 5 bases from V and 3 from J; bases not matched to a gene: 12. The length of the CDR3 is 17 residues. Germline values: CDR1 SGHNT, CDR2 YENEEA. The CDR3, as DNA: TGTGCCAGCAGCGATGCCGAGTGGACAGGATACACCGGGGAGCTGTTTTTT. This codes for CASSDAEWTGYTGELFF.

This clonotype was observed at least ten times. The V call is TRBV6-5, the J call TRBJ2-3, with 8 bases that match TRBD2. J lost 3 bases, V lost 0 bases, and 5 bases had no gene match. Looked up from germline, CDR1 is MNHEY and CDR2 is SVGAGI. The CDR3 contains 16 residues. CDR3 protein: CASSYSRGGLTDTQYF. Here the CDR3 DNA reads TGTGCCAGCAGTTACTCTCGGGGGGGGCTAACAGATACGCAGTATTTT.

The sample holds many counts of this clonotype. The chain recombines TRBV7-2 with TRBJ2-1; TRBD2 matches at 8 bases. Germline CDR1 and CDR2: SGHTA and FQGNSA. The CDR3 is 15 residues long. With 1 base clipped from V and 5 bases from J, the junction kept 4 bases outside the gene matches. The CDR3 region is CASSLDSGANNEQFF. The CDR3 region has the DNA TGTGCCAGCAGCTTAGATAGCGGGGCTAACAATGAGCAGTTCTTC.

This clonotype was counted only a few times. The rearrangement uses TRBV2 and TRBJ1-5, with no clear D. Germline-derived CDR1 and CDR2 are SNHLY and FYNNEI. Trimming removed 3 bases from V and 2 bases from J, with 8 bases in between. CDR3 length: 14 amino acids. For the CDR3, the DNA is TGTGCCAGCAGTGAGGGTGGAGGCAATCAGCCCCAGCATTTT. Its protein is CASSEGGGNQPQHF.

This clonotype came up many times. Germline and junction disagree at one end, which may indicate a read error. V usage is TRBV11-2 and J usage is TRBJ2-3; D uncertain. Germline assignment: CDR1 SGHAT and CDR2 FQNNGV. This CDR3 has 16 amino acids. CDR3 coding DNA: TGTGCCAGCACCTACGACTGGCGCCTTAGCACAGATACGCAGTGTTTT. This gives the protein CASTYDWRLSTDTQCF.

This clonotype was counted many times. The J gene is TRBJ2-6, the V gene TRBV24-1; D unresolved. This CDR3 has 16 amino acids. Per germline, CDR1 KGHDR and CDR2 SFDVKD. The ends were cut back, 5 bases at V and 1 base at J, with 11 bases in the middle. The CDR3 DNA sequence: TGTGCCACCAGTGGGTACCTCCCATCTGGGGCCAACGTCCTGACTTTC. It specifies CATSGYLPSGANVLTF.

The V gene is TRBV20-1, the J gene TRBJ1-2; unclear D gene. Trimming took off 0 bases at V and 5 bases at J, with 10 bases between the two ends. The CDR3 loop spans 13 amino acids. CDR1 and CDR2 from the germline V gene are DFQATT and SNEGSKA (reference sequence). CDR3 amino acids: CSARDRKAYGYTF. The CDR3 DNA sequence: TGCAGTGCTAGAGATCGGAAGGCGTATGGCTACACCTTC.

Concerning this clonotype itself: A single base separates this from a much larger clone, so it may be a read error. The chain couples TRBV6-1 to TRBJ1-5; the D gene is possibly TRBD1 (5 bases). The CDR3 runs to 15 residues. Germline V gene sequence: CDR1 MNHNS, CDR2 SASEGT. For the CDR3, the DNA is TGTGCCAGCAGTGGGCTCGGGACCCATAATCAGCCCCGGCATTTT. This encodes CASSGLGTHNQPRHF.

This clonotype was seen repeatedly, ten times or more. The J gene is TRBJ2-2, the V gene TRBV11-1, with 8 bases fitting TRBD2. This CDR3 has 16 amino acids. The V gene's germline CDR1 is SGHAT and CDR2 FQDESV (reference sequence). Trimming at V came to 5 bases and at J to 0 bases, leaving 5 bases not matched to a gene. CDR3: CASSRSGAANTGELFF. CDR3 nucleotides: TGTGCCAGCAGCCGTAGCGGGGCGGCGAACACCGGGGAGCTGTTTTTT.

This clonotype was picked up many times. The CDR3 sequence is CASRYRWGSSTGELFF. Here the CDR3 DNA reads TGTGCCAGCAGATACCGTTGGGGGTCGAGCACCGGGGAGCTGTTTTTT. The rearrangement uses TRBV12-3 or TRBV12-4 and TRBJ2-2; possibly TRBD1 or TRBD2 for D (5 bases each). The CDR3 extends over 16 amino acids. V was trimmed by 6 bases and J by 4 bases, leaving 18 bases between them.

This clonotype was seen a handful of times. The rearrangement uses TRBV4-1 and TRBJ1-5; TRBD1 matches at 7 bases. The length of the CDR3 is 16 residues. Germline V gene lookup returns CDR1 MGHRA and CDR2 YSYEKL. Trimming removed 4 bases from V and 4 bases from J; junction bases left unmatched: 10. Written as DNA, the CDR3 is TGCGCCAGCAGCCGCACGCCGGGACAGAGTAATCAGCCCCAGCATTTT. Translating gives CASSRTPGQSNQPQHF.

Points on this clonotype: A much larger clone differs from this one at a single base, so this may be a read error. The CDR3 DNA is TGTGCCTGGGGTTACAGGGGGCCTTTGCAAGCTTTCTTT. Its protein product is CAWGYRGPLQAFF. The chain is built from TRBV30 and TRBJ1-1; 9 bases fit TRBD1. This CDR3 is built from 13 residues. V trimming: 5 bases; J trimming: 9 bases; junction bases outside the gene matches: 10. Germline V CDR1 and CDR2: GTSNPN, SVGIG (reference sequence). Using reference TRBV30 and TRBJ1-1 for the parts outside the CDR3, the full variable domain is SQTIHQWPATLVQPVGSPLSLECTVEGTSNPNLYWYRQAAGRGLQLLFYSVGIGQISSEVPQNLSASRPQDRQFILSSKKLLLSDSGFYLCAWGYRGPLQAFFGQGTRLTVV.

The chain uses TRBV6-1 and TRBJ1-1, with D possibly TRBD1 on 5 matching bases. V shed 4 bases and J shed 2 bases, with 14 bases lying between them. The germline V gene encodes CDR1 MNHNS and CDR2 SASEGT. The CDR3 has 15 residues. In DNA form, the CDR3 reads TGTGCCAGCAGTGTCACGGGGGAAGGTAACACTGAAGCTTTCTTT. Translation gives CASSVTGEGNTEAFF.

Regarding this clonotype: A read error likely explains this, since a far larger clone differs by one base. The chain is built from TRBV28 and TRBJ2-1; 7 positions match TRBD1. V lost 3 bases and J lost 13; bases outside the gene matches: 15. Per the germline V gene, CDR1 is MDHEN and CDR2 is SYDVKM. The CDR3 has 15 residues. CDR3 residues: CASSLGDSLQETQFF. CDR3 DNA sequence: TGTGCCAGCAGTTTGGGGGACAGCTTACAAGAGACCCAGTTCTTC. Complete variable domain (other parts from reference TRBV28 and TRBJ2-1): DVKVTQSSRYLVKRTGEKVFLECVQDMDHENMFWYRQDPGLGLRLIYFSYDVKMKEKGDIPEGYSVSREKKERFSLILESASTNQTSMYLCASSLGDSLQETQFFGPGTRLTVL.

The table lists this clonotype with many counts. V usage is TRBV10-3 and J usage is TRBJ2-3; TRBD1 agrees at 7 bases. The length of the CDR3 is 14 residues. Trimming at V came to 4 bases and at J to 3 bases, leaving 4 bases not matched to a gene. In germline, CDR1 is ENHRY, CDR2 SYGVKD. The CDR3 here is CAISGQGLTDTQYF. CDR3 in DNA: TGTGCCATCAGTGGACAGGGCCTTACAGATACGCAGTATTTT.

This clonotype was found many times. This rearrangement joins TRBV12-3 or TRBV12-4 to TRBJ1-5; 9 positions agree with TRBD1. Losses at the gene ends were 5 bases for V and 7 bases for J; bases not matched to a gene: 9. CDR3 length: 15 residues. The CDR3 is CASSPGQGRGQPQHF. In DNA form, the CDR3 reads TGTGCCAGCAGTCCTGGACAGGGGAGAGGACAGCCCCAGCATTTT.

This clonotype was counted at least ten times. DNA of the CDR3: TGCAGTGCTAGACCCCAGGATCACCTAGCGGGAGTCAGAGACGAGCAGTACTTC. The encoded protein is CSARPQDHLAGVRDEQYF. V usage is TRBV20-1 and J usage is TRBJ2-7, with TRBD2 matching 10 bases. This CDR3 is built from 18 residues. V shed 2 bases and J 5 bases; nucleotides not matched to a gene: 18. Germline V lookup: CDR1 DFQATT, CDR2 SNEGSKA (reference sequence).

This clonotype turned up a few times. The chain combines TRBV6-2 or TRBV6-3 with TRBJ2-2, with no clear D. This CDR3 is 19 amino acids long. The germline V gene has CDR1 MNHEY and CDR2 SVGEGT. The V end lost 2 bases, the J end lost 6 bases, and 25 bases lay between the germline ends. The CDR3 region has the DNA TGTGCCAGCAGTTACGCCCGCGCGTTAGTCCCCCAGGCGGCCGGGGAGCTGTTTTTT. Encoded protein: CASSYARALVPQAAGELFF.

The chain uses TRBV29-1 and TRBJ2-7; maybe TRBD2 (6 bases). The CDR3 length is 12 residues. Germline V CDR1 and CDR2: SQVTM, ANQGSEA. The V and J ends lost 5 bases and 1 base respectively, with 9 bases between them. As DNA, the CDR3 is TGCAGCGTTTCAGGGAGGTCCTACGAGCAGTACTTC. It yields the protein CSVSGRSYEQYF.